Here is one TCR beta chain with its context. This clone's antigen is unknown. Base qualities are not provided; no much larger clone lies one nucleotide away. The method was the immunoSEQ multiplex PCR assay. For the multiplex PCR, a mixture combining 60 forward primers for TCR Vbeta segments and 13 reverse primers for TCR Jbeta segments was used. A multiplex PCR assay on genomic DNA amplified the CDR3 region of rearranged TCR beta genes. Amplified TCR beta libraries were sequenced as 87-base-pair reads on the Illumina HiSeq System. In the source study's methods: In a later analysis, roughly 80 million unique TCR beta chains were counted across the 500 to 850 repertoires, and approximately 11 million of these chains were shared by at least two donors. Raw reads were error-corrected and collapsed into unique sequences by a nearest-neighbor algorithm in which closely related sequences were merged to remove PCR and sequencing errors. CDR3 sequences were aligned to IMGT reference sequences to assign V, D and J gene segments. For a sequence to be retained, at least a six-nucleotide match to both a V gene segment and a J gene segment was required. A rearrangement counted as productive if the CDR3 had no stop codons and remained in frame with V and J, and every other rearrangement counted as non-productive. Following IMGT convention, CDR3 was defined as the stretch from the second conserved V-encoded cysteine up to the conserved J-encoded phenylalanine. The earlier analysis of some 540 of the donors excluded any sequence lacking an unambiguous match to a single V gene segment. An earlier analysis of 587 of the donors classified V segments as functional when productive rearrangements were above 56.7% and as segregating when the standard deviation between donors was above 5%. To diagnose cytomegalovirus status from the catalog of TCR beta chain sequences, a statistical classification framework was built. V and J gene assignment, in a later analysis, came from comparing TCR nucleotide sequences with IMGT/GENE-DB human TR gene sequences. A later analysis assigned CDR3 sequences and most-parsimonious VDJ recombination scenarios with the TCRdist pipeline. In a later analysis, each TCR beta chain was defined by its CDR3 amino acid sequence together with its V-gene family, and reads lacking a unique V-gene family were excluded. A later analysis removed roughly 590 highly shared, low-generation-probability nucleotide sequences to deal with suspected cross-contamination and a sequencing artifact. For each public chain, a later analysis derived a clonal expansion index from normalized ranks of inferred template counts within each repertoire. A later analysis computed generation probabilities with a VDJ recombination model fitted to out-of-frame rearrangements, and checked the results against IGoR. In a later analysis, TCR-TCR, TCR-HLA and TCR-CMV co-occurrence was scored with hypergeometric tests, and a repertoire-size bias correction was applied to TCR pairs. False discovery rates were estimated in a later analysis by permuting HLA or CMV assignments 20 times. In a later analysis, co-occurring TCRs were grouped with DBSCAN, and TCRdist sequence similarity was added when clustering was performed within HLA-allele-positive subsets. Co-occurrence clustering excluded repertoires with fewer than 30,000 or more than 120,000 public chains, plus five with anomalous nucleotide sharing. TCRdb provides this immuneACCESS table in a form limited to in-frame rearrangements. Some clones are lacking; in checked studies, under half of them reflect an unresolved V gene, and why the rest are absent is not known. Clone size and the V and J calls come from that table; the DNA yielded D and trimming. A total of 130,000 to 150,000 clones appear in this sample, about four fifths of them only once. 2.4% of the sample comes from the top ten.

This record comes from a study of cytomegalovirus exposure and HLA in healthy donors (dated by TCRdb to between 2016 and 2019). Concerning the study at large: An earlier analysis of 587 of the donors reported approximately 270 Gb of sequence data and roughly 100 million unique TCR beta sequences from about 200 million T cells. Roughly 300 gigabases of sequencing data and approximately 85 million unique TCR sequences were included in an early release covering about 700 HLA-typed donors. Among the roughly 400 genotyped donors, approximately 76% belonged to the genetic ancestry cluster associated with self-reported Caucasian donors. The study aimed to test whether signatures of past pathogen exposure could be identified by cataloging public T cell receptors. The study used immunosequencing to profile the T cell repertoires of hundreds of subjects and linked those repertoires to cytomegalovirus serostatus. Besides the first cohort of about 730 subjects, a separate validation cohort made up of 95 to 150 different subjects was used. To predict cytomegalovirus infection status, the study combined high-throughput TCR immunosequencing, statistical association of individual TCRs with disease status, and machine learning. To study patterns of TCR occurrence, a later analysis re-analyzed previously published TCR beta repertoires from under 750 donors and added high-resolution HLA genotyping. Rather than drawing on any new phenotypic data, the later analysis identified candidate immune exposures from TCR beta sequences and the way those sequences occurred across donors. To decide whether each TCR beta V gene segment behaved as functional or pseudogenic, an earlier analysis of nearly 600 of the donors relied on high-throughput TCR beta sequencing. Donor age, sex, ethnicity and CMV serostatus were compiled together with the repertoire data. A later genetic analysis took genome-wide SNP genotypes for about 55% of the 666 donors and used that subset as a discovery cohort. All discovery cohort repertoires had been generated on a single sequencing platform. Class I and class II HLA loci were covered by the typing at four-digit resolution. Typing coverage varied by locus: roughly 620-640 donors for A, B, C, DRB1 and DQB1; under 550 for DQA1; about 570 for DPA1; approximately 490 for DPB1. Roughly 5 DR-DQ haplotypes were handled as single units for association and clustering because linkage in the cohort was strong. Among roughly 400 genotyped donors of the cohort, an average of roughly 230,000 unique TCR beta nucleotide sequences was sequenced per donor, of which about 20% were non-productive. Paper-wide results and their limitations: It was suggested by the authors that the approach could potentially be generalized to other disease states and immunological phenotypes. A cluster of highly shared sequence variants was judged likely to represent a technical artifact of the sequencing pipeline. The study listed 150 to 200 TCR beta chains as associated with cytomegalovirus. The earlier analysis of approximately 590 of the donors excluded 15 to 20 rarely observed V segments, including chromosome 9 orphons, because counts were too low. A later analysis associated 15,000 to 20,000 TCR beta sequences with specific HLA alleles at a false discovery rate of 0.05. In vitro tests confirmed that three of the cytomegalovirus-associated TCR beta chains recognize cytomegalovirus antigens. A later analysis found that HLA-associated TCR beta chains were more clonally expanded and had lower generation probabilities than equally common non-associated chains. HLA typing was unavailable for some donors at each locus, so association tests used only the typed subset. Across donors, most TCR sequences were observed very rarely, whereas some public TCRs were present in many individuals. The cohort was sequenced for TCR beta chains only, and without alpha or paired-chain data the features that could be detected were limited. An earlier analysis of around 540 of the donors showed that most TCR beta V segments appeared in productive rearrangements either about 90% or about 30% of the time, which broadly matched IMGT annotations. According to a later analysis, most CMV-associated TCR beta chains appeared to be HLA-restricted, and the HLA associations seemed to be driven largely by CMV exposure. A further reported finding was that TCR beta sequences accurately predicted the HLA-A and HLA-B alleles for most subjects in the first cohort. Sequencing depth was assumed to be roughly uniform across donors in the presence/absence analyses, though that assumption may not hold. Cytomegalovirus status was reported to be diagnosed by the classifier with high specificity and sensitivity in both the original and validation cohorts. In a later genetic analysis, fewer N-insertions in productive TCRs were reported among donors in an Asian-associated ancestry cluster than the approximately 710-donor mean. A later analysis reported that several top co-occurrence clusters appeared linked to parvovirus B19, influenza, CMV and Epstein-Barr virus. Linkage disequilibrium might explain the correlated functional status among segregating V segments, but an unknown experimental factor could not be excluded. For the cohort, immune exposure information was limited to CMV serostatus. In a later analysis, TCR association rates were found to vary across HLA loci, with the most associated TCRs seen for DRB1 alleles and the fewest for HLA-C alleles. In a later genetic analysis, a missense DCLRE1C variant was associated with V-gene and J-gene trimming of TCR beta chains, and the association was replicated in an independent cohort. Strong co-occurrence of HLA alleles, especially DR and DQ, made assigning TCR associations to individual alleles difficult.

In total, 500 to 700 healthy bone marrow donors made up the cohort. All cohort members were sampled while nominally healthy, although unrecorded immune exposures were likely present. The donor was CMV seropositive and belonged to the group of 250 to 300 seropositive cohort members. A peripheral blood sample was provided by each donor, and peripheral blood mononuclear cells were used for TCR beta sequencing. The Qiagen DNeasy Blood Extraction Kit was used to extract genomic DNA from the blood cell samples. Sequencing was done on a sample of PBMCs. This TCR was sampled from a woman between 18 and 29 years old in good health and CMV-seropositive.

The CDR3 sequence is CASSRDSITGELFF. The DNA reads as follows: TGTGCCAGCAGCCGGGACAGTATCACCGGGGAGCTGTTTTTT. Recombination linked TRBV6-1 to TRBJ2-2; 7 middle bases align to TRBD1. At the junction V is shortened by 6 bases and J by 4 bases; bases outside the gene matches: 5. Taken from cysteine to phenylalanine, the CDR3 has 14 residues. Only the CDR3 region is kept as DNA, spanning 42 bases read in frame from base 1. The germline V gene encodes CDR1 MNHNS and CDR2 SASEGT.